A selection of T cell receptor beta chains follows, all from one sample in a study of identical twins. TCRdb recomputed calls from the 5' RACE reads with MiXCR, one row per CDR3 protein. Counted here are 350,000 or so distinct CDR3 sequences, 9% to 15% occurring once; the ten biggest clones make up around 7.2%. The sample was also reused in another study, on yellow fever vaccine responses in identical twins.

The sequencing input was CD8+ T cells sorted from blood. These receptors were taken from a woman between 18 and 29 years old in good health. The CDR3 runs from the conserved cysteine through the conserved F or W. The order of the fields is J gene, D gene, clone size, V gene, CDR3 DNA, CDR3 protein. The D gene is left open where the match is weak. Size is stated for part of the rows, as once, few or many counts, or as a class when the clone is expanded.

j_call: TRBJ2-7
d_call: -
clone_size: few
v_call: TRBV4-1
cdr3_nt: TGCGCCAGCAGCCAAGATCGTACGGGATACTACGAGCAGTACTTC
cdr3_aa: CASSQDRTGYYEQYF

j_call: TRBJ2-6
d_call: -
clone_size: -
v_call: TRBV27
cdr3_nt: TGTGCCAGCAGTTTAGGCCAAGGGGCCTCTGGGGCCAACGTCCTGACTTTC
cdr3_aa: CASSLGQGASGANVLTF

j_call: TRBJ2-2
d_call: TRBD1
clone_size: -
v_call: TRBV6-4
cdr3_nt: TGTGCCAGCAGTGAATCAGGGGGCACCGGGGAGCTGTTTTTT
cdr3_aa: CASSESGGTGELFF

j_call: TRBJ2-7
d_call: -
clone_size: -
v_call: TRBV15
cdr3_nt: TGTGCCACCAGCAGAGACGGCGGGGCCGAGCAGTACTTC
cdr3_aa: CATSRDGGAEQYF

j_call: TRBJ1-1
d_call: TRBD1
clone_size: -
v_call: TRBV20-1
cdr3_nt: TGCAGTGCCATGGACAGGGTTCAGTACACTGAAGCTTTCTTT
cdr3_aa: CSAMDRVQYTEAFF

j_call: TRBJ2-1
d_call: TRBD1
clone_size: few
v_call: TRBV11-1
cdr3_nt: TGTGCCAGACACCTCTCCCGACAGGGGGCGTCACCGGGGGAGCAGTTCTTC
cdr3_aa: CARHLSRQGASPGEQFF

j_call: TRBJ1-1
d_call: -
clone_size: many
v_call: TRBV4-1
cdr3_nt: TGCGCCAGCACCCGAACTGCAGGGGCCTTCACTGAAGCTTTCTTT
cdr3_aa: CASTRTAGAFTEAFF

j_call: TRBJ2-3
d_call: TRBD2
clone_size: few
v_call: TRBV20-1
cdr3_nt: TGCAGTGCCAGACTAGCGGGAGATACTTATACGCAGTATTTT
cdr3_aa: CSARLAGDTYTQYF

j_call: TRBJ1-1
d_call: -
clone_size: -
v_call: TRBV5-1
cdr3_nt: TGCGCCAGCAGCCCCAAGGGGGGAGACACTGAAGCTTTCTTT
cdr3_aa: CASSPKGGDTEAFF

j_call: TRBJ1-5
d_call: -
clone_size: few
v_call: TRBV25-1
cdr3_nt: TGTGCCAGCAGTGAAGGGGGGGAGCCCCAGCATTTT
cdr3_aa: CASSEGGEPQHF

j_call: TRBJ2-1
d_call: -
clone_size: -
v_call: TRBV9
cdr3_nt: TGTGCCAGCAGCTCAACTGAGGGAGCATCCTACAATGAGCAGTTCTTC
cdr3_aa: CASSSTEGASYNEQFF

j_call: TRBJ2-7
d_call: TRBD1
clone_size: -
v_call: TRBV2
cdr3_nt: TGTGCCAGCGTGCTCCCGGGACAGAGAGATAAGCAGTACTTC
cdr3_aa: CASVLPGQRDKQYF

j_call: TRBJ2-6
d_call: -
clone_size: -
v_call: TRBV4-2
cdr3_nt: TGTGCCAGCAGCCAAGAGGGCAGCTCTGGGGCCAACGTCCTGACTTTC
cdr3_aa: CASSQEGSSGANVLTF

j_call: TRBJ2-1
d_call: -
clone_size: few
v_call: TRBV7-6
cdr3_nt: TGTGCCAGCAGCTCGAGGCGGGAAAGTTCTGGGGCGCTGGCCTACAATGAGCAGTTCTTC
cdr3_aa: CASSSRRESSGALAYNEQFF

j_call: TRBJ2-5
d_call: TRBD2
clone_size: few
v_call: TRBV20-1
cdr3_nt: TGCAGTGCTAGGGGAGGACTAGCCGATCAAGAGACCCAGTACTTC
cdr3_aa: CSARGGLADQETQYF

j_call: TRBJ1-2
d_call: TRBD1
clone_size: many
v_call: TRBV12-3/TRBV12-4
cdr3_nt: TGTGCCAGCACCACGGGACAGAGAATTCTTAACTATGGCTACACCTTC
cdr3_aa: CASTTGQRILNYGYTF

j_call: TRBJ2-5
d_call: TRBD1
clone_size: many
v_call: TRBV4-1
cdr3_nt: TGCGCCAGCAGCCCCCGGGACAGGGGCCCGACCCAGTACTTC
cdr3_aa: CASSPRDRGPTQYF

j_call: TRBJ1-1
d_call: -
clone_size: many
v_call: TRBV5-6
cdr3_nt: TGTGCCAGCAGCTTGGACTGGTCTGAAGCTTTCTTT
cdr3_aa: CASSLDWSEAFF

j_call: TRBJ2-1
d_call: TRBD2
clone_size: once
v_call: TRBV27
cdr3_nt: TGTGCCAGCAGTTTCCAGCGGGAGTTAGGAGCTGAGCAGTTCTTC
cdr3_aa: CASSFQRELGAEQFF

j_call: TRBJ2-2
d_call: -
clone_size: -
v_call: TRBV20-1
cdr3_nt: TGCAGTGCTAGAGATCCAAGCGGGTACACCGGGGAGCTGTTTTTT
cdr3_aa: CSARDPSGYTGELFF